This passage covers 29 T cell receptor beta chains from one sample sequenced in a study of T cells after yellow fever vaccination. TCRdb processed the 5' RACE reads anew with MiXCR; each CDR3 protein has one entry. The sample lists around 100,000 distinct CDR3 sequences, approximately 5.5% seen once, with over 40% in the top ten. The sequencing used CD8+ T cells sorted from PBMCs, collected 10 days after the yellow fever booster vaccination. Every receptor here comes from a man aged 18-30 years who received the YFV17D yellow fever vaccine.

The chain couples TRBV4-2 to TRBJ2-3; 8 nucleotides match TRBD2. The CDR3 has 15 amino acids. V shed 7 bases and J 4 bases; nucleotides not matched to a gene: 10. CDR1 and CDR2 (germline): LGHNA, YNFKEQ. The CDR3 protein is CASNLGGGPADTQYF. In nucleotides, the CDR3 is TGTGCCAGCAATCTCGGGGGGGGTCCCGCAGATACGCAGTATTTT.

This clonotype was seen ten or more times. The chain links TRBV12-3 or TRBV12-4 to TRBJ1-1, with D tentatively TRBD1 (6 bases). CDR3 length: 15 amino acids. Trimming took off 4 bases at V and 0 bases at J, with 12 bases between the two ends. The CDR3 DNA is TGTGCCAGCAGTTATACAGGGCTCATGAACACTGAAGCTTTCTTT. Encoded protein: CASSYTGLMNTEAFF.

This clonotype appeared many times. The chain is built from TRBV4-1 and TRBJ2-3; D perhaps matches TRBD2 (5 bases). Germline-derived CDR1 and CDR2 are MGHRA and YSYEKL. V gave up 7 bases and J gave up 4 bases, with 18 bases separating them. There are 15 residues in the CDR3. CDR3 nucleotide sequence: TGCGCCAGCAACGCACGGGCTTTGGAGGCAGATACGCAGTATTTT. It yields the protein CASNARALEADTQYF.

This clonotype was picked up a small number of times. The chain employs TRBV7-8 and TRBJ2-7; 7 bases fit TRBD1. CDR3 length equals 16 residues. The germline V gene encodes CDR1 SGHVS and CDR2 FQNEAQ. Germline trimming cut 4 bases from V and 3 bases from J; bases unmatched to any gene: 12. CDR3 sequence reads: CASSYRPSQGVYEQYF. The CDR3 bases are TGTGCCAGCAGCTACCGGCCCTCGCAGGGGGTCTACGAGCAGTACTTC.

This clonotype was detected only a few times. The rearrangement links TRBV7-9 to TRBJ1-1; no clear D. This CDR3 contains 15 residues. Trimming stripped 0 bases from V and 1 base from J, with 9 bases between. Germline-derived CDR1 and CDR2 are SEHNR and FQNEAQ (reference sequence). The CDR3 loop is CASSLARRGNTEAFF. CDR3 in DNA: TGTGCCAGCAGCTTAGCCCGAAGAGGGAACACTGAAGCTTTCTTT. The full variable domain, completed using reference TRBV7-9 and TRBJ1-1, is DTGVSQNPRHKITKRGQNVTFRCDPISEHNRLYWYRQTLGQGPEFLTYFQNEAQLEKSRLLSDRFSAERPKGSFSTLEIQRTEQGDSAMYLCASSLARRGNTEAFFGQGTRLTVV.

This clonotype has only a few counts. The chain couples TRBV6-6 to TRBJ1-1, with D possibly being TRBD1 (6 bases). Trimming removed 2 bases at V and 1 base at J, with 8 bases between. This CDR3 region has 14 residues. From germline, CDR1 is MNHNY and CDR2 SVGAGI (reference sequence). The CDR3 sequence: CASSYRTENTEAFF. In DNA, the CDR3 is TGTGCCAGCAGTTACCGGACAGAGAACACTGAAGCTTTCTTT.

This clonotype came up many times. This chain connects TRBV28 to TRBJ1-4; 7 bases line up with TRBD1. There are 17 residues in the CDR3. The junction had 9 bases not matched to a gene; V was cut back by 5 bases and J by 0 bases. Germline lookup yields CDR1 MDHEN and CDR2 SYDVKM. The CDR3 coding sequence is TGTGCCAGCAGTACCGGGACAGCAAAACCAACTAATGAAAAACTGTTTTTT. This sequence encodes CASSTGTAKPTNEKLFF.

The J gene is TRBJ1-1, the V gene TRBV7-9; D is unclear. The CDR3 has 17 residues. Germline-derived CDR1 and CDR2 are SEHNR and FQNEAQ (reference sequence). With 1 base removed from V and 1 base from J, the gap between germline ends came to 16 bases. The DNA for the CDR3 is TGTGCCAGCAGCTTAGGAGGCCGGTTGCTCGGGAACACTGAAGCTTTCTTT. Amino acids: CASSLGGRLLGNTEAFF.

A few counts support this clonotype. The genes are TRBV19 and TRBJ1-1, with TRBD1 matching over 9 bases. This CDR3 has 15 amino acids. Germline-derived CDR1 and CDR2 are LNHDA and SQIVND (reference sequence). The ends lost 5 bases at V and 4 bases at J; junction bases unmatched: 8. The CDR3 DNA is TGTGCCAGTAGTTCCCCGGACAGGGGTAGCACTGAAGCTTTCTTT. This translates into CASSSPDRGSTEAFF. Filled out from reference TRBV19 and TRBJ1-1, the complete variable domain reads DGGITQSPKYLFRKEGQNVTLSCEQNLNHDAMYWYRQDPGQGLRLIYYSQIVNDFQKGDIAEGYSVSREKKESFPLTVTSAQKNPTAFYLCASSSPDRGSTEAFFGQGTRLTVV.

The chain is built from TRBV7-9 and TRBJ2-3; D call uncertain. Germline lookup yields CDR1 SEHNR and CDR2 FQNEAQ (reference sequence). The V end was cut by 3 bases, the J end by 6 bases, with 10 bases between. The CDR3 is made up of 13 amino acids. The CDR3 region is CASSFTPVDTQYF. The CDR3 DNA reads TGTGCCAGCAGCTTTACCCCCGTGGATACGCAGTATTTT.

The chain employs TRBV7-9 and TRBJ2-7; D ambiguous. V lost 3 bases and J 7 bases, leaving 10 bases between the germline ends. The CDR3 length is 12 residues. CDR1 and CDR2 from the germline V gene are SEHNR and FQNEAQ (reference sequence). This CDR3 reads CASSFSDWEQYF. In DNA form, the CDR3 reads TGTGCCAGCAGCTTCTCTGACTGGGAGCAGTACTTC.

This clonotype was recorded a few times. V gene TRBV15 combines with J gene TRBJ2-7, with unresolved D. V lost 1 base and J 2 bases, leaving 6 bases between the germline ends. Germline V gene lookup returns CDR1 LNHNV and CDR2 YYDKDF (reference sequence). CDR3 length: 13 residues. The CDR3 is CATSRARAYEQYV. CDR3 in DNA: TGTGCCACCAGCAGAGCCCGGGCCTACGAGCAGTACGTC.

The chain couples TRBV4-3 to TRBJ2-1; 7 bases align to TRBD2. V gave up 2 bases and J gave up 3 bases; unmatched junction bases: 7. CDR1 and CDR2 from the germline V gene are LGHNA and YSLEER. The CDR3 length is 16 residues. CDR3 bases: TGCGCCAGCAGCCAACAGGCGCCGGGGGGCTACAATGAGCAGTTCTTC. This gives the protein CASSQQAPGGYNEQFF.

The chain has TRBV7-9 and TRBJ1-3; D is unresolved. Germline V gene data show CDR1 as SEHNR and CDR2 as FQNEAQ (reference sequence). The CDR3 covers 13 residues. V was cut by 5 bases and J by 4 bases, with 9 bases left in between. The CDR3: CASSPPSGNTIYF. The CDR3 DNA follows: TGTGCCAGCAGCCCCCCCTCGGGAAACACCATATATTTT.

This clonotype was recorded at least ten times. The chain links TRBV6-6 to TRBJ2-1, with 7 nucleotides matching TRBD2. This CDR3 has 15 amino acids. The V gene end was trimmed by 0 bases and the J gene end by 3 bases; junction bases not matched to a gene: 2. Germline V CDR1 and CDR2: MNHNY, SVGAGI (reference sequence). In DNA, the CDR3 is TGTGCCAGCAGTTACTCGGGGGGGAGCTACAATGAGCAGTTCTTC. Protein: CASSYSGGSYNEQFF.

This chain uses TRBV19 with TRBJ1-1; 7 bases are a match to TRBD1. V shed 3 bases, J shed 4 bases, and the junction held 5 bases outside the gene matches. This CDR3 region has 14 residues. Germline lookup yields CDR1 LNHDA and CDR2 SQIVND (reference sequence). The CDR3 DNA reads TGTGCCAGTAGTATTACAGGGGCGAGCACTGAAGCTTTCTTT. This sequence encodes CASSITGASTEAFF.

This clonotype was observed many times. The chain is built from TRBV7-9 and TRBJ1-1; D gene ambiguous. The germline V gene has CDR1 SEHNR and CDR2 FQNEAQ (reference sequence). Trimming pared 5 bases from V and 4 bases from J, leaving 5 bases between. The CDR3 totals 11 residues. CDR3 DNA sequence: TGTGCCAGCAGCCCACTCACTGAAGCTTTCTTT. As protein: CASSPLTEAFF.

This clonotype was observed a handful of times. The rearrangement links TRBV7-8 to TRBJ1-1; D is perhaps TRBD1 (6 bases). The CDR3 consists of 18 residues. The germline V and J ends were trimmed by 0 bases and 4 bases, with 21 bases remaining between them. The germline V gene encodes CDR1 SGHVS and CDR2 FQNEAQ. This chain's CDR3 is CASSLADLRGWIGTEAFF. DNA of the CDR3: TGTGCCAGCAGCTTAGCGGACCTAAGGGGGTGGATTGGCACTGAAGCTTTCTTT.

The chain recombines TRBV28 with TRBJ2-5; 7 bases agree with TRBD1. The germline V gene has CDR1 MDHEN and CDR2 SYDVKM. The junction had 8 bases not matched to a gene; V was cut back by 6 bases and J by 1 base. CDR3 size: 15 residues. The CDR3: CASRVRDSIQETQYF. CDR3 coding DNA: TGTGCCAGCAGGGTCCGGGACAGCATCCAAGAGACCCAGTACTTC.

The sample holds a few counts of this clonotype. V and J are TRBV6-5 and TRBJ1-5, with D uncertain. CDR3 size: 14 residues. Germline V gene lookup returns CDR1 MNHEY and CDR2 SVGAGI. V was trimmed by 9 bases and J by 0 bases, leaving 12 bases between them. CDR3 in DNA: TGTGCCAGGGCTGTTGGATATAGCAATCAGCCCCAGCATTTT. Amino acids: CARAVGYSNQPQHF.

This sequence joins TRBV7-9 and TRBJ2-7; D may be TRBD2 (5 bases). Germline CDR1 SEHNR, CDR2 FQNEAQ (reference sequence). Trimming took off 5 bases at V and 5 bases at J, with 10 bases between the two ends. This CDR3 comprises 12 residues. The CDR3 reads CASSPDSNEQYF. The CDR3 DNA sequence: TGTGCCAGCAGCCCGGACTCGAACGAGCAGTACTTC.

The chain recombines TRBV11-2 with TRBJ2-1; 8 nucleotides match TRBD2. V lost 5 bases, J lost 5 bases, and 11 bases stayed unmatched. Germline V CDR1 and CDR2: SGHAT, FQNNGV. The CDR3 consists of 16 residues. CDR3: CASSPSRGGGHNEQFF. For the CDR3, the DNA is TGTGCCAGCAGCCCTAGTCGGGGCGGGGGGCACAATGAGCAGTTCTTC.

The V gene is TRBV7-4, the J gene TRBJ2-7, with 7 bases aligning to TRBD1. The CDR3 length is 18 residues. After removal of 5 bases from V and 0 bases from J, the junction contained 16 bases not matched to a gene. Germline V gene sequence: CDR1 SGHVT, CDR2 SQSDAQ. This chain's CDR3 is CASSPPSPTGALSYEQYV. CDR3 sequence (DNA): TGTGCCAGCAGCCCTCCCTCCCCTACAGGGGCCCTCTCCTACGAGCAGTACGTC.

This clonotype was counted between two and nine times. The chain employs TRBV6-5 and TRBJ1-2, with D possibly TRBD1 on 6 matching bases. The CDR3 extends over 14 amino acids. From germline, CDR1 is MNHEY and CDR2 SVGAGI. With 2 bases removed from V and 8 bases from J, the gap between germline ends came to 15 bases. The CDR3 loop reads CASSYGPGARGYTF. The CDR3 DNA reads as TGTGCCAGCAGTTACGGCCCAGGGGCTCGAGGCTACACCTTC.

This clonotype was seen ten or more times. The chain uses TRBV11-2 and TRBJ2-1; tentative D call: TRBD2 (5 bases). V dropped 5 bases and J dropped 7 bases, with 21 bases sitting between them. CDR1 is SGHAT, CDR2 FQNNGV, per germline. This CDR3 spans 16 amino acids. CDR3 amino acids: CASSPGSEWAGNEQFF. CDR3 nucleotide sequence: TGTGCCAGCAGCCCGGGGTCGGAGTGGGCCGGAAATGAGCAGTTCTTC.

The table lists this clonotype with a few counts. This chain's CDR3 is CAISDPGTHGYEQYF. The CDR3 DNA reads as TGTGCCATCAGCGACCCCGGGACACATGGCTACGAGCAGTACTTC. This chain joins TRBV10-3 and TRBJ2-7; tentatively, D is TRBD1 (6 bases). CDR3 size: 15 residues. Trimming stripped 6 bases from V and 3 bases from J, with 18 bases between. Germline lookup yields CDR1 ENHRY and CDR2 SYGVKD.

This clonotype came up many times. V gene TRBV5-1 combines with J gene TRBJ2-7, with 9 bases aligning to TRBD1. CDR1 and CDR2 from the germline V gene are SGHRS and YFSETQ. J was trimmed by 6 bases and V by 4 bases; bases with no gene match: 8. CDR3 size: 14 residues. CDR3 nucleotide sequence: TGCGCCAGCAGCCACCGGGACAGGGACCGCGAGCAGTACTTC. This encodes CASSHRDRDREQYF.

The chain couples TRBV29-1 to TRBJ2-1; weak D call: TRBD1 (5 bases). The CDR3 covers 14 residues. Trimming stripped 3 bases from V and 8 bases from J, with 17 bases between. Germline V gene lookup returns CDR1 SQVTM and CDR2 ANQGSEA. Here the CDR3 DNA reads TGCAGCGTTGATGACAGTGGCCTAGGGGATGAGCAGTTCTTC. It encodes CSVDDSGLGDEQFF.

This clonotype turned up a few times. The chain uses TRBV7-2 and TRBJ2-1, with 8 nucleotides matching TRBD1. Looked up from germline, CDR1 is SGHTA and CDR2 is FQGNSA. Trimming at V came to 1 base and at J to 8 bases, leaving 1 base not matched to a gene. The CDR3 has 13 amino acids. CDR3 coding DNA: TGTGCCAGCAGCTTAGGGACAGGGTATGAGCAGTTCTTC. Translation: CASSLGTGYEQFF.